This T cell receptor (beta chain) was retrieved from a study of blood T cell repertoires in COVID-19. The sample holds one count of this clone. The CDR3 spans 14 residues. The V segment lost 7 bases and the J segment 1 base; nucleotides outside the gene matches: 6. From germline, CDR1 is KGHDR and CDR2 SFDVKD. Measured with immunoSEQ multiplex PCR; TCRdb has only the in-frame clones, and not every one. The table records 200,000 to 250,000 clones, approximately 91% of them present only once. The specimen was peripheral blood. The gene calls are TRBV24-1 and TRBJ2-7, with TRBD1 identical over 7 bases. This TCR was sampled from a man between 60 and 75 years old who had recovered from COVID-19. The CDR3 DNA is TGTGCCACCAGCAGCCCGGGACAGTCCTACGAGCAGTACTTC. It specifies CATSSPGQSYEQYF.